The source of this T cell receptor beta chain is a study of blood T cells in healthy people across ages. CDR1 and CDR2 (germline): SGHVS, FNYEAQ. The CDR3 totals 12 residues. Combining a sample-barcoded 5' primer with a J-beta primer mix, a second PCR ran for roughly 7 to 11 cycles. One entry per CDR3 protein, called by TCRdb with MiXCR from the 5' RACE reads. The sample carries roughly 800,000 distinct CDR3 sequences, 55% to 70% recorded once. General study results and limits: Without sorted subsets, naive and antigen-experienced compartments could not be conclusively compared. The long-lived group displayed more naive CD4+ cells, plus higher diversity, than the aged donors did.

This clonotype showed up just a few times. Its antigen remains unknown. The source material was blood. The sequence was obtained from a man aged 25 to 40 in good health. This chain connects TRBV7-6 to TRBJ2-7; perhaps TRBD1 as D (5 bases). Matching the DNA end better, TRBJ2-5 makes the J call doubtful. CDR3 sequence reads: CASSPHRETQYF. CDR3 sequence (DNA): TGTGCCAGCAGCCCCCACAGGGAGACCCAGTACTTC.